This T cell receptor (beta chain) appears in the sequencing data of a study of cytomegalovirus exposure and HLA in healthy donors. Overall study results and limits: Several top significant clusters appeared, in a later analysis, to be linked to common viral pathogens. No immune exposure information besides CMV serostatus was available.

The ends lost 4 bases at V and 3 bases at J; junction bases unmatched: 10. This CDR3 spans 17 amino acids. Germline V gives CDR1 LNHDA, CDR2 SQIVND (reference sequence). The primer mix had 60 Vbeta and 13 Jbeta primers. Clones were read by immunoSEQ multiplex PCR, and TCRdb kept only the in-frame ones, dropping some. The table shows hundreds of thousands of clones, with 70% to 80% occurring only once. With respect to this clone: What it binds is unknown.

The rearrangement joins TRBV19 to TRBJ2-1; 9 bases line up with TRBD1. What was sequenced was PBMCs. The receptor was derived from a male donor in good health and CMV-seronegative. The CDR3 DNA reads TGTGCCAGTAGTACCGGGACAGGGTACGGGCGCTACAATGAGCAGTTCTTC. As protein: CASSTGTGYGRYNEQFF.